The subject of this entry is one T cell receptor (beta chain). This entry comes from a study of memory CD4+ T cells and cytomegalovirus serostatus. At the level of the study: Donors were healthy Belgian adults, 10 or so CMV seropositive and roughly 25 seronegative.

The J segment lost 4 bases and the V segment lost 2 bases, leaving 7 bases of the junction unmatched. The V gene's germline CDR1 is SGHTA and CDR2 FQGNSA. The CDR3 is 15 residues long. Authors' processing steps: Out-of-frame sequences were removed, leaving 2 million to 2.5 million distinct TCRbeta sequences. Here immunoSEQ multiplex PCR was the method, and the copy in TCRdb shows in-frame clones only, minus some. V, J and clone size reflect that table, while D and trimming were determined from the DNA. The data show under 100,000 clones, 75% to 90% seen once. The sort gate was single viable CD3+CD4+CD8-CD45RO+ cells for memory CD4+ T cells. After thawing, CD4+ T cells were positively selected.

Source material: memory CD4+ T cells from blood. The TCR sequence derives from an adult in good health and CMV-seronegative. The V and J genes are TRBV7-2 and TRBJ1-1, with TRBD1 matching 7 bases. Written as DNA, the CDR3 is TGTGCCAGCAGCTTATATACAGGGGTGGGCACTGAAGCTTTCTTT. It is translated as CASSLYTGVGTEAFF.